Presented here are 29 T cell receptor beta chains from one specimen sequenced in a study of blood T cell repertoires in COVID-19. Sequenced by immunoSEQ multiplex PCR; TCRdb stores in-frame clones only, minus some. The sample holds around 140,000 clones, approximately 86% seen once. Sequencing was performed on peripheral blood. These TCRs come from a woman aged 45-65 years with acute or convalescent COVID-19.

The rearrangement links TRBV24-1 to TRBJ1-2; 7 nucleotides match TRBD1. CDR1 is KGHDR and CDR2 is SFDVKD in the germline V gene. The CDR3 loop spans 12 amino acids. J lost 8 bases, V lost 8 bases, and 7 bases had no gene match. The DNA for the CDR3 is TGTGCCACCACCGACAGGGAAGGAGGCTACACCTTC. Translated, it gives CATTDREGGYTF.

This chain uses TRBV30 with TRBJ1-1; 9 positions agree with TRBD1. The V and J ends lost 5 bases and 4 bases, in that order; junction bases with no gene match: 8. Germline lookup yields CDR1 GTSNPN and CDR2 SVGIG (reference sequence). This CDR3 is 14 amino acids long. Here the CDR3 DNA reads TGTGCCTGGGGGGGGACAGGGAAAGTCACTGAAGCTTTCTTT. Residues: CAWGGTGKVTEAFF. Using reference TRBV30 and TRBJ1-1 for the parts outside the CDR3, the full variable domain is SQTIHQWPATLVQPVGSPLSLECTVEGTSNPNLYWYRQAAGRGLQLLFYSVGIGQISSEVPQNLSASRPQDRQFILSSKKLLLSDSGFYLCAWGGTGKVTEAFFGQGTRLTVV.

The chain links TRBV19 to TRBJ2-7; 10 bases agree with TRBD1. The CDR3 totals 14 residues. Per the germline V gene, CDR1 is LNHDA and CDR2 is SQIVND (reference sequence). J was trimmed by 5 bases and V by 7 bases; bases with no gene match: 8. The CDR3 DNA reads as TGTGCCAGTACAAGGGGGACAGGGGCCAACGAGCAGTACTTC. It is translated as CASTRGTGANEQYF.

The chain recombines TRBV6-1 with TRBJ2-1; TRBD2 agrees at 7 bases. Per germline, CDR1 MNHNS and CDR2 SASEGT. V was clipped by 2 bases and J by 1 base; unmatched bases: 5. This CDR3 has 16 amino acids. The CDR3 DNA is TGTGCCAGCAGTGAATATTCTAGCGGATCCTACAATGAGCAGTTCTTC. Its protein is CASSEYSSGSYNEQFF.

This sequence joins TRBV19 and TRBJ2-2, with 13 bases that match TRBD2. The CDR3 length is 15 residues. V shed 3 bases, J shed 6 bases, and the junction held 1 base outside the gene matches. Germline values: CDR1 LNHDA, CDR2 SQIVND (reference sequence). In DNA form, the CDR3 reads TGTGCCAGTAGTATTGGGACTAGCGGGGCCGGGGAGCTGTTTTTT. This codes for CASSIGTSGAGELFF.

Worth noting for this clone: A much larger clone lies one base from this, so it may be a read error. Other DNA sequences from this sample encode an identical CDR3 as well. J is TRBJ1-2 and V is TRBV27; TRBD1 is a possible D gene (5 bases). Germline V gene lookup returns CDR1 MNHEY and CDR2 SMNVEV (reference sequence). CDR3 length: 13 residues. Trimming removed 2 bases at V and 2 bases at J, with 6 bases between. The CDR3 region is CASSLQGNYGYTF. The CDR3 region has the DNA TGTGCCAGCAGTTTACAGGGAAACTATGGCTACACCTTC.

In this sample, this clone turned up once. The chain recombines TRBV5-6 with TRBJ1-1; 9 nucleotides line up with TRBD1. The CDR3 loop spans 14 amino acids. V shed 3 bases and J 4 bases; nucleotides not matched to a gene: 4. CDR1 is SGHDT, CDR2 YYEEEE, per germline. The CDR3 coding sequence is TGTGCCAGCAGCTCCACACAGGGGGCCACTGAAGCTTTCTTT. Its translation is CASSSTQGATEAFF.

The chain joins TRBV7-2 to TRBJ1-1; D remains unclear. This CDR3 comprises 16 residues. V was pared by 1 base and J by 1 base, with 13 bases between. Per the germline V gene, CDR1 is SGHTA and CDR2 is FQGNSA. CDR3 DNA sequence: TGTGCCAGCAGCTTAGACGGAGGGCCGAAGAACACTGAAGCTTTCTTT. Translating it yields CASSLDGGPKNTEAFF.

The chain uses TRBV6-5 and TRBJ1-3; tentatively, D is TRBD1 (6 bases). Trimming removed 6 bases at V and 4 bases at J, with 10 bases between. This CDR3 region has 13 residues. The germline CDR1 and CDR2 sequences are MNHEY and SVGAGI. The CDR3 protein is CASRITGGNTIYF. The DNA of the CDR3 is TGTGCCAGCAGGATTACAGGGGGAAACACCATATATTTT.

The chain couples TRBV5-6 to TRBJ2-2, with D maybe TRBD2 (5 bases). The CDR3 sequence is 13 residues long. Germline V gene sequence: CDR1 SGHDT, CDR2 YYEEEE. V was pared by 5 bases and J by 5 bases, with 10 bases between. The CDR3 reads CASRGRRTGELFF. CDR3 coding DNA: TGTGCCAGCAGAGGGAGAAGGACCGGGGAGCTGTTTTTT.

The V gene is TRBV28, the J gene TRBJ1-5; D gene unclear. V was pared by 3 bases and J by 2 bases, with 11 bases between. The CDR3 is made up of 15 amino acids. The germline V gene has CDR1 MDHEN and CDR2 SYDVKM. This CDR3 reads CASSFGDGGNQPQHF. CDR3 nucleotides: TGTGCCAGCAGTTTTGGAGACGGGGGCAATCAGCCCCAGCATTTT.

The rearrangement uses TRBV6-5 and TRBJ1-3; a weak D match, TRBD1 (5 bases). The CDR3 covers 12 residues. Per germline, CDR1 MNHEY and CDR2 SVGAGI. With 6 bases removed from V and 8 bases from J, the gap between germline ends came to 11 bases. CDR3 in DNA: TGTGCCAGCAGCCGGAGGGGAGACACCATATATTTT. The encoded protein is CASSRRGDTIYF.

This chain joins TRBV7-2 and TRBJ1-5; 7 bases line up with TRBD1. Germline V gene sequence: CDR1 SGHTA, CDR2 FQGNSA. J gave up 2 bases and V 1 base, and 2 bases lay outside the gene matches. The CDR3 is 15 residues long. In nucleotides, the CDR3 is TGTGCCAGCAGCTTAGACAGGGGTCGCAATCAGCCCCAGCATTTT. Its translation: CASSLDRGRNQPQHF.

The CDR3, as DNA: TGTGCCAGCAGCTTGGAAGGGGAACGCTATCAGCCCCAGCATTTT. Amino acids: CASSLEGERYQPQHF. The chain recombines TRBV5-8 with TRBJ1-5, with D perhaps matching TRBD1 (5 bases). V was trimmed by 0 bases and J by 5 bases, leaving 12 bases between them. CDR1 and CDR2 (germline): SGHTS, YDEGEE. The CDR3 spans 15 residues.

This rearrangement joins TRBV9 to TRBJ1-2, with D maybe TRBD1 (6 bases). Trimming removed 0 bases from V and 6 bases from J, with 15 bases in between. Germline CDR1 SGDLS, CDR2 YYNGEE. CDR3 length: 15 amino acids. CDR3 loop: CASSVEGQGIHGYTF. As DNA, the CDR3 is TGTGCCAGCAGCGTAGAGGGCCAGGGGATCCATGGCTACACCTTC.

The J gene is TRBJ2-3, the V gene TRBV6-5; no definite D call. V shed 3 bases and J shed 2 bases, with 9 bases lying between them. Germline-derived CDR1 and CDR2 are MNHEY and SVGAGI. There are 14 residues in the CDR3. CDR3 sequence: CASSYGLNTDTQYF. The CDR3, as DNA: TGTGCCAGCAGTTATGGCCTGAACACAGATACGCAGTATTTT.

V gene TRBV7-3 combines with J gene TRBJ2-1; 8 positions agree with TRBD1. Germline lookup yields CDR1 SGHTA and CDR2 FQGTGA. This CDR3 is built from 14 residues. With V trimmed by 5 bases and J by 6 bases, 6 bases remained unmatched. The CDR3 bases are TGTGCCAGCAGCGTTTATACAGGGGGCAATGAGCAGTTCTTC. The encoded protein is CASSVYTGGNEQFF.

In this sample, this clone turned up once. This sequence joins TRBV20-1 and TRBJ2-7; 8 bases are shared with TRBD2. Germline CDR1 DFQATT, CDR2 SNEGSKA (reference sequence). The CDR3 runs to 15 residues. The V and J ends lost 3 bases and 6 bases, in that order; junction bases with no gene match: 13. As DNA, the CDR3 is TGCAGTGCTAGTCTCGGACAGCGGGGGATACTCGAGCAGTACTTC. Translation: CSASLGQRGILEQYF.

V usage is TRBV24-1 and J usage is TRBJ2-3; D is perhaps TRBD2 (7 bases). The CDR3 consists of 16 residues. V dropped 0 bases and J dropped 4 bases, with 13 bases sitting between them. CDR1 is KGHDR, CDR2 SFDVKD, per germline. This CDR3 is CATSDLVGGGSDTQYF. Here the CDR3 DNA reads TGTGCCACCAGTGATTTGGTTGGGGGGGGCTCAGATACGCAGTATTTT.

This clone was seen a single time. The chain couples TRBV7-2 to TRBJ1-2, with D maybe TRBD1 (6 bases). Germline V gene sequence: CDR1 SGHTA, CDR2 FQGNSA. Trimming pared 4 bases from V and 1 base from J, leaving 16 bases between. The CDR3 contains 16 residues. The chain's CDR3 is CASSSFQGRVNYGYTF. The CDR3 nucleotides are TGTGCCAGCAGCTCCTTTCAGGGGAGGGTTAACTATGGCTACACCTTC.

The V and J genes are TRBV5-1 and TRBJ2-5, with TRBD2 matching over 11 bases. The trim removed 4 bases at V and 4 bases at J, leaving 9 bases unmatched. CDR1 and CDR2 from the germline V gene are SGHRS and YFSETQ. CDR3 length: 16 residues. The CDR3 DNA reads TGCGCCAGCAGCCTATTAGCGGGAGGGCCGGCAGAGACCCAGTACTTC. Protein sequence: CASSLLAGGPAETQYF.

The J gene is TRBJ1-2, the V gene TRBV28; 7 nucleotides align to TRBD1. This CDR3 has 17 amino acids. The germline CDR1 and CDR2 sequences are MDHEN and SYDVKM. Trimming at V came to 5 bases and at J to 0 bases, leaving 12 bases not matched to a gene. CDR3 loop: CASSLTGRGDSNYGYTF. The CDR3 DNA reads TGTGCCAGCAGTCTTACGGGCAGGGGGGACTCTAACTATGGCTACACCTTC.

This clone was observed a few times. The gene calls are TRBV12-3 or TRBV12-4 and TRBJ1-4; no clear D. V lost 3 bases and J 8 bases, leaving 4 bases between the germline ends. There are 11 residues in the CDR3. The CDR3 DNA reads TGTGCCAGCAGTTTCCGGGAAAAACTGTTTTTT. Its translation: CASSFREKLFF.

Only one count was recorded for this clone. This chain uses TRBV5-6 with TRBJ2-7; D unclear. The CDR3 runs to 12 residues. CDR1 is SGHDT, CDR2 YYEEEE, per germline. V lost 2 bases and J lost 5, with 8 bases in between. The CDR3 nucleotides are TGTGCCAGCAGCTTTGAAAGAGACGAGCAGTACTTC. This gives the protein CASSFERDEQYF. The complete variable domain, with remaining parts taken from reference TRBV5-6 and TRBJ2-7, reads DAGVTQSPTHLIKTRGQQVTLRCSPKSGHDTVSWYQQALGQGPQFIFQYYEEEERQRGNFPDRFSGHQFPNYSSELNVNALLLGDSALYLCASSFERDEQYFGPGTRLTVT.

This chain links TRBV11-2 with TRBJ2-1; 8 bases match TRBD2. The CDR3 is made up of 14 amino acids. The germline V gene encodes CDR1 SGHAT and CDR2 FQNNGV. J was trimmed by 8 bases and V by 5 bases; bases with no gene match: 8. CDR3 region: CASSLGGSGDEQFF. As DNA, the CDR3 is TGTGCCAGCAGCCTTGGGGGTAGCGGGGATGAGCAGTTCTTC.

The chain links TRBV5-1 to TRBJ2-7; 7 nucleotides match TRBD1. V lost 0 bases and J lost 2; bases outside the gene matches: 5. Germline lookup yields CDR1 SGHRS and CDR2 YFSETQ. This CDR3 spans 15 amino acids. The CDR3 nucleotides are TGCGCCAGCAGCTTGGCGCCAGGGGGAGCCTACGAGCAGTACTTC. It yields the protein CASSLAPGGAYEQYF.

The J gene is TRBJ2-1, the V gene TRBV19; 12 positions agree with TRBD1. This CDR3 spans 16 amino acids. With 2 bases clipped from V and 9 bases from J, the junction kept 8 bases outside the gene matches. Germline loops: CDR1 LNHDA, CDR2 SQIVND (reference sequence). The CDR3 sequence: CASSILAGTGGGEQFF. CDR3 bases: TGTGCCAGTAGTATACTGGCCGGGACAGGGGGCGGTGAGCAGTTCTTC.

CDR3 sequence (DNA): TGTGCCAGTAGTTCAAAAATTGGCTCAGGACTCTCGGCCTACGAGCAGTACTTC. Protein sequence: CASSSKIGSGLSAYEQYF. V is TRBV19 and J is TRBJ2-7, with a tentative D call TRBD2 (5 bases). The V gene lost 5 bases and the J gene lost 2 bases, with 25 bases spanning the gap. The CDR3 contains 18 residues. Germline CDR1 LNHDA, CDR2 SQIVND (reference sequence).

This chain connects TRBV27 to TRBJ1-1; maybe TRBD1 (5 bases). Germline CDR1 is MNHEY and CDR2 is SMNVEV (reference sequence). Trimming shortened V by 3 bases and J by 1 base, and 9 bases separated the two germline ends. This CDR3 has 14 residues. In DNA form, the CDR3 reads TGTGCCAGCAGTTTTCTCACAGGGAACACTGAAGCTTTCTTT. This codes for CASSFLTGNTEAFF.